These 23 T cell receptor beta chains were sequenced from one sample in a study of shared clonotypes between healthy human individuals. Assay used: immunoSEQ multiplex PCR; TCRdb lists only in-frame clones, some missing. This sample carries approximately 2.1 million clones, approximately 95% of them seen once, and the ten largest clones take under 0.45%. The sample taken for sequencing was naive CD4+ T cells from PBMCs. Noted subset: CD45RA+ positively selected. The source is a man between 18 and 35 years old in good health. Some clones in this sample may be carry-over from other donors' samples.

The chain employs TRBV4-2 and TRBJ1-4, with a possible D match to TRBD1 (5 bases). The CDR3 covers 15 residues. V lost 1 base, J lost 5 bases, and 11 bases lay in between. The germline gives CDR1 LGHNA, CDR2 YNFKEQ. CDR3 sequence reads: CASSQAGQQNEKLFF. DNA for the CDR3: TGTGCCAGCAGCCAAGCGGGGCAGCAAAATGAAAAACTGTTTTTT.

The chain joins TRBV27 to TRBJ2-2; 10 bases are a match to TRBD2. With 5 bases clipped from V and 8 bases from J, the junction kept 8 bases outside the gene matches. The CDR3 has 15 residues. Looked up from germline, CDR1 is MNHEY and CDR2 is SMNVEV (reference sequence). The CDR3 spells CASSPGLAGGGELFF. The CDR3 bases are TGTGCCAGCAGTCCCGGTTTAGCGGGAGGTGGGGAGCTGTTTTTT.

This rearrangement joins TRBV6-5 to TRBJ1-1; D unclear. V lost 6 bases to trimming and J lost 8 bases, with 16 bases between them. The CDR3 loop spans 13 amino acids. The germline gives CDR1 MNHEY, CDR2 SVGAGI. The CDR3 DNA is TGTGCCAGCAGAACCTCGGATGTTTCCGAAGCTTTCTTT. It codes for CASRTSDVSEAFF.

The chain recombines TRBV2 with TRBJ2-5, with 7 bases aligning to TRBD2. This CDR3 has 15 amino acids. Germline lookup yields CDR1 SNHLY and CDR2 FYNNEI. V trimming: 7 bases; J trimming: 4 bases; junction bases outside the gene matches: 12. CDR3 DNA: TGTGCCAGCACCTCAAGTGGGAGGGCCGGAGAGACCCAGTACTTC. Translation gives CASTSSGRAGETQYF.

The genes are TRBV28 and TRBJ2-3; tentative D call: TRBD2 (7 bases). The CDR3 is made up of 11 amino acids. V lost 7 bases and J lost 14, with 16 bases in between. Germline CDR1 is MDHEN and CDR2 is SYDVKM. The CDR3 reads CASTAGAAGYF. The DNA for the CDR3 is TGTGCCAGCACCGCGGGGGCGGCGGGGTATTTT. Variable domain in full (rest from reference TRBV28 and TRBJ2-3): DVKVTQSSRYLVKRTGEKVFLECVQDMDHENMFWYRQDPGLGLRLIYFSYDVKMKEKGDIPEGYSVSREKKERFSLILESASTNQTSMYLCASTAGAAGYFGPGTRLTVL.

CDR3 protein: CASSPTGFGNQPQHF. The CDR3 bases are TGTGCCAGCTCTCCTACAGGGTTCGGCAATCAGCCCCAGCATTTT. The chain joins TRBV6-1 to TRBJ1-5, with a weak D call TRBD1 (6 bases). Trimming removed 8 bases from V and 2 bases from J, with 16 bases in between. In germline, CDR1 is MNHNS, CDR2 SASEGT. The CDR3 loop spans 15 amino acids.

About this clone: The same CDR3 also results from other DNA sequences found in this sample. The chain carries TRBV30 and TRBJ2-1; 12 bases agree with TRBD2. The germline CDR1 and CDR2 sequences are GTSNPN and SVGIG (reference sequence). This CDR3 comprises 15 residues. J lost 4 bases, V lost 0 bases, and 1 base had no gene match. Here the CDR3 reads CAWSVGLAGYNEQFF. The CDR3 coding sequence is TGTGCCTGGAGTGTAGGACTAGCGGGGTACAATGAGCAGTTCTTC.

This clone was detected only once. J is TRBJ2-1 and V is TRBV5-8; 8 bases agree with TRBD1. This CDR3 has 15 amino acids. Germline CDR1 is SGHTS and CDR2 is YDEGEE. Trimming cost V 4 bases and J 1 base; bases outside gene matches: 4. CDR3 bases: TGTGCCAGCAGCCTGAACAGGGGGTCCTACAATGAGCAGTTCTTC. This encodes CASSLNRGSYNEQFF.

The chain has TRBV2 and TRBJ2-7, with D possibly matching TRBD2 (6 bases). From germline, CDR1 is SNHLY and CDR2 FYNNEI. The V end was cut by 10 bases, the J end by 6 bases, with 25 bases between. The CDR3 contains 15 residues. This CDR3 is CATLGGSARDGEQYF. In nucleotides, the CDR3 is TGTGCCACTCTGGGGGGATCGGCCCGAGATGGCGAGCAGTACTTC.

The chain employs TRBV6-1 and TRBJ1-2; D might be TRBD1 (5 bases). The germline CDR1 and CDR2 sequences are MNHNS and SASEGT. V lost 7 bases and J lost 0, with 15 bases in between. The CDR3 runs to 15 residues. Here the CDR3 reads CASTPTGTSNYGYTF. In nucleotides, the CDR3 is TGTGCCAGCACCCCGACGGGGACGTCTAACTATGGCTACACCTTC.

This chain links TRBV4-2 with TRBJ2-5; TRBD1 matches 11 bases. The CDR3 loop spans 15 amino acids. Germline assignment: CDR1 LGHNA and CDR2 YNFKEQ. Trimming at V came to 4 bases and at J to 5 bases, leaving 6 bases not matched to a gene. DNA for the CDR3: TGTGCCAGCAGCCCCCGGACAGGGGGCGACGAGACCCAGTACTTC. Translating it yields CASSPRTGGDETQYF.

This clone was detected once. CDR3 in DNA: TGTGCCAGCAGCTTAAGTACGGCACAAGAGACCCAGTACTTC. Amino acid sequence: CASSLSTAQETQYF. J is TRBJ2-5 and V is TRBV7-3; no clear D. Trimming removed 1 base from V and 2 bases from J, with 8 bases in between. CDR1 and CDR2 from the germline V gene are SGHTA and FQGTGA. This CDR3 comprises 14 residues.

V gene TRBV28 combines with J gene TRBJ2-1; D is undetermined. Per the germline V gene, CDR1 is MDHEN and CDR2 is SYDVKM. The CDR3 loop spans 14 amino acids. The V end lost 2 bases, the J end lost 8 bases, and 13 bases lay between the germline ends. Here the CDR3 reads CASSLGRGLHEQFF. CDR3 nucleotide sequence: TGTGCCAGCAGTTTAGGTCGAGGTCTACATGAGCAGTTCTTC. Full variable domain (rest looked up from reference TRBV28 and TRBJ2-1): DVKVTQSSRYLVKRTGEKVFLECVQDMDHENMFWYRQDPGLGLRLIYFSYDVKMKEKGDIPEGYSVSREKKERFSLILESASTNQTSMYLCASSLGRGLHEQFFGPGTRLTVL.

This chain connects TRBV10-3 to TRBJ1-6; maybe TRBD1 (5 bases). Per germline, CDR1 ENHRY and CDR2 SYGVKD. V lost 6 bases and J 6 bases, leaving 18 bases between the germline ends. The CDR3 is made up of 16 amino acids. The CDR3 DNA follows: TGTGCCATCAGCCAGGGCGAGGGTGGGAGTAATTCACCCCTCCACTTT. It codes for CAISQGEGGSNSPLHF.

The genes are TRBV12-5 and TRBJ2-3; D is undetermined. The V gene lost 4 bases and the J gene lost 5 bases, with 7 bases spanning the gap. Germline V CDR1 and CDR2: LGHNT, FRNRAP. This CDR3 comprises 12 residues. Here the CDR3 DNA reads TGTGCTAGTGGTTCCACACAAGATACGCAGTATTTT. Translated: CASGSTQDTQYF.

The rearrangement links TRBV4-3 to TRBJ1-1; D is undetermined. The germline gives CDR1 LGHNA, CDR2 YSLEER. Deletions cut 2 bases from V and 10 bases from J, with 23 bases between. The CDR3 length is 16 residues. The CDR3 sequence: CASSQYSGSSLTGAFF. In DNA form, the CDR3 reads TGCGCCAGCAGCCAATACTCCGGATCCTCCTTGACCGGAGCTTTCTTT.

This chain connects TRBV18 to TRBJ1-1; D is unclear. Germline V gives CDR1 KGHSH, CDR2 LQKENI. The V and J ends lost 3 bases and 7 bases respectively, with 15 bases between them. This CDR3 has 14 residues. The CDR3 DNA reads TGTGCCAGCTCACCCTCCTATTGGGATCTTGAAGCTTTCTTT. Translated, it gives CASSPSYWDLEAFF.

The chain links TRBV5-6 to TRBJ2-5, with TRBD2 matching 15 bases. Per the germline V gene, CDR1 is SGHDT and CDR2 is YYEEEE. The length of the CDR3 is 15 residues. V shed 4 bases, J shed 4 bases, and the junction held 2 bases outside the gene matches. The CDR3 DNA follows: TGTGCCAGCAGCCCGGGACTAGCGGGAGGAGAGACCCAGTACTTC. Protein: CASSPGLAGGETQYF.

V and J are TRBV18 and TRBJ2-5; the D gene is possibly TRBD1 (6 bases). V was clipped by 3 bases and J by 4 bases, with 15 bases between them. Germline V CDR1 and CDR2: KGHSH, LQKENI. The CDR3 extends over 15 amino acids. CDR3 region: CASSPGATSRETQYF. Written as DNA, the CDR3 is TGTGCCAGCTCACCGGGGGCAACCAGTAGAGAGACCCAGTACTTC.

The chain uses TRBV5-1 and TRBJ2-7; D gene uncertain. The CDR3 length is 16 residues. The ends were cut back, 0 bases at V and 3 bases at J, with 16 bases in the middle. Germline values: CDR1 SGHRS, CDR2 YFSETQ. CDR3 in amino acids: CASSLGPLELSYEQYF. As DNA, the CDR3 is TGCGCCAGCAGCTTGGGGCCCTTAGAACTTAGCTACGAGCAGTACTTC.

The chain recombines TRBV2 with TRBJ2-7; weak D call: TRBD2 (6 bases). Trimming stripped 5 bases from V and 3 bases from J, with 17 bases between. Germline-derived CDR1 and CDR2 are SNHLY and FYNNEI. The CDR3 loop spans 15 amino acids. The CDR3 region has the DNA TGTGCCAGCAGTAACCTCGGCGGGGCTGGCTACGAGCAGTACTTC. This gives the protein CASSNLGGAGYEQYF.

Points on this clone: In the same sample, other DNA sequences code for this CDR3. This chain connects TRBV11-3 to TRBJ2-2, with D tentatively TRBD2 (6 bases). Trimming left V 0 bases short and J 5 bases short, with 7 bases between. The CDR3 covers 14 residues. The germline V gene encodes CDR1 SGHNT and CDR2 YENEEA. CDR3 region: CASSLEAGTGELFF. The CDR3 nucleotides read TGTGCCAGCAGCTTAGAGGCGGGAACCGGGGAGCTGTTTTTT.

The chain recombines TRBV15 with TRBJ2-7, with D perhaps TRBD1 (6 bases). Germline V gives CDR1 LNHNV, CDR2 YYDKDF (reference sequence). V was clipped by 2 bases and J by 6 bases, with 17 bases between them. This CDR3 has 15 amino acids. This CDR3 is CATSRSLAGAGEQYF. The CDR3 DNA reads as TGTGCCACCAGCAGAAGTCTCGCAGGGGCTGGCGAGCAGTACTTC.